The 5 T cell receptor beta chains presented below share a single source sample, sequenced in a study of T cell clones after liver transplantation. Clones were read by immunoSEQ multiplex PCR, and TCRdb kept only the in-frame ones, dropping some. Among over 50,000 clones, 70% to 90% were seen once, and the ten largest hold under 15%. Specimen: CD8+ T cells from blood, collected 12 months after liver transplant. These TCRs come from a human patient who received a liver transplant. Some T cells may be supplied by the graft donor.

The rearrangement links TRBV27 to TRBJ2-7, with a tentative D call TRBD2 (5 bases). CDR1 and CDR2 from the germline V gene are MNHEY and SMNVEV (reference sequence). The V end was cut by 2 bases, the J end by 0 bases, with 17 bases between. The CDR3 has 17 residues. CDR3 residues: CASSLRFRRASSYEQYF. The DNA of the CDR3 is TGTGCCAGCAGTTTAAGGTTCCGGCGGGCCTCCTCCTACGAGCAGTACTTC.

The chain employs TRBV7-6 and TRBJ2-7; 8 nucleotides match TRBD2. The V and J ends lost 3 bases and 1 base, in that order; junction bases with no gene match: 11. The CDR3 totals 17 residues. In germline, CDR1 is SGHVS, CDR2 FNYEAQ. The CDR3 DNA follows: TGTGCCAGCAGCTTTGAACGGGCTAGCGGGCCTTCCTACGAGCAGTACTTC. Its translation is CASSFERASGPSYEQYF.

The chain uses TRBV19 and TRBJ2-1; 11 bases match TRBD2. The junction had 2 bases not matched to a gene; V was cut back by 3 bases and J by 7 bases. The CDR3 has 14 residues. Germline V lookup: CDR1 LNHDA, CDR2 SQIVND (reference sequence). CDR3 nucleotides: TGTGCCAGTAGTATTAGCGGGAGGGTAAATGAGCAGTTCTTC. It codes for CASSISGRVNEQFF.

This clone was recorded only once. The chain has TRBV30 and TRBJ2-5, with D perhaps matching TRBD2 (7 bases). CDR1 is GTSNPN, CDR2 SVGIG, per germline (reference sequence). This CDR3 is built from 18 residues. V was trimmed by 0 bases and J by 4 bases, leaving 24 bases between them. The CDR3 loop is CAWSVQGGKGGFGETQYF. The CDR3 nucleotides are TGTGCCTGGAGTGTACAAGGGGGAAAGGGAGGGTTTGGAGAGACCCAGTACTTC.

The chain recombines TRBV7-9 with TRBJ2-1; tentatively, D is TRBD2 (5 bases). Trimming stripped 0 bases from V and 3 bases from J, with 9 bases between. The CDR3 length is 15 residues. Germline V gene sequence: CDR1 SEHNR, CDR2 FQNEAQ (reference sequence). The CDR3 region has the DNA TGTGCCAGCAGCTTAGCTGCGGGCTTCTACAATGAGCAGTTCTTC. Translation gives CASSLAAGFYNEQFF. Using reference TRBV7-9 and TRBJ2-1 for the parts outside the CDR3, the full variable domain is DTGVSQNPRHKITKRGQNVTFRCDPISEHNRLYWYRQTLGQGPEFLTYFQNEAQLEKSRLLSDRFSAERPKGSFSTLEIQRTEQGDSAMYLCASSLAAGFYNEQFFGPGTRLTVL.